This entry features one T cell receptor beta chain sequence. Some clones are missing from TCRdb's copy, which holds only in-frame ones; the method was immunoSEQ multiplex PCR. The data hold 200,000 to 250,000 clones, with about 80% observed a single time. This entry comes from a study of blood T cell repertoires in COVID-19. The V gene's germline CDR1 is SGHRS and CDR2 YFSETQ. The length of the CDR3 is 17 residues. With V trimmed by 2 bases and J by 5 bases, 12 bases remained unmatched. J is TRBJ2-3 and V is TRBV5-1, with 9 bases identical to TRBD1. This TCR came from a man in his fifties or sixties who had recovered from COVID-19. The specimen was PBMCs or T cells enriched from blood (not recorded which). The DNA of the CDR3 is TGCGCCAGCAGCTTCCTCCCCGAACAGGGGGCGTTAGATACGCAGTATTTT. This sequence encodes CASSFLPEQGALDTQYF. Complete variable domain (other parts from reference TRBV5-1 and TRBJ2-3): KAGVTQTPRYLIKTRGQQVTLSCSPISGHRSVSWYQQTPGQGLQFLFEYFSETQRNKGNFPGRFSGRQFSNSRSEMNVSTLELGDSALYLCASSFLPEQGALDTQYFGPGTRLTVL.